The rows below give T cell receptor beta chains drawn from one sample of a study of CD4 T cells in relation to SARS-CoV-2 and coronaviruses. The table came from immunoSEQ multiplex PCR; TCRdb's copy has only in-frame clones and leaves some out. This table holds tens of thousands of clones, 85% to 95% found once. Sequences were obtained from naive CD4+ T cells from PBMCs. The source of these receptors is a human donor in good health. Each CDR3 is given with its conserved first and last residue. D genes are given only for firm matches. Clone size is shown for a subset of rows, as once, few, many or a class of expanded clone.

>TRBV2|-|TRBJ1-2|-
TGTGCCAGCGATCAGGGAGGGAACTATGGCTACACCTTC
CASDQGGNYGYTF
>TRBV18|-|TRBJ2-5|-
TGTGCCAGCTCACCCGCGGGGGCCGGTGAGACCCAGTACTTC
CASSPAGAGETQYF
>TRBV5-1|-|TRBJ2-1|-
TGCGCCAGCAGCTTGGCTGCCCCGAGCTCCTACAATGAGCAGTTCTTC
CASSLAAPSSYNEQFF
>TRBV19|TRBD1|TRBJ2-1|-
TGTGCCAGTAGTGGAAGACAGGGGCAATACTACAATGAGCAGTTCTTC
CASSGRQGQYYNEQFF
>TRBV2|-|TRBJ1-3|-
TGTGCCAGCAGTGAGGGACTCTCTGGAAACACCATATATTTT
CASSEGLSGNTIYF
>TRBV9|-|TRBJ1-1|-
TGTGCCAGCAGCCCCCGGGGGGATATGAACACTGAAGCTTTCTTT
CASSPRGDMNTEAFF
>TRBV29-1|-|TRBJ2-1|once
TGCAGCGCTCTACCTCCGAGTCTCTCCTACAATGAGCAGTTCTTC
CSALPPSLSYNEQFF
>TRBV5-1|TRBD2|TRBJ2-1|-
TGCGCCAGCAGCCCCGGGACTAACAATGAGCAGTTCTTC
CASSPGTNNEQFF
>TRBV19|-|TRBJ1-5|-
TGTGCCACCACAGGGACTAGGGATCAGCCCCAGCATTTT
CATTGTRDQPQHF
>TRBV5-1|-|TRBJ2-1|-
TGCGCCAGCACCCGGGGCCTTCCGAGCTCCTACAATGAGCAGTTCTTC
CASTRGLPSSYNEQFF
>TRBV29-1|-|TRBJ2-2|-
TGCAGCGGCCGACTAGTCATCTCCGGGGAGCTGTTTTTT
CSGRLVISGELFF